Sequencing of this T cell receptor beta chain was carried out in a study of OX40 agonist ivuxolimab in advanced cancers. As for the study in general: Ivuxolimab was administered intravenously to patients at 0.01 to 10 mg/kg every 2 weeks. Recorded diagnoses for dose-escalation patients were hepatocellular carcinoma, melanoma, renal cell or head and neck cancer.

Patients with autoimmune history or systemic immunosuppression were excluded. Sampling of blood occurred at baseline, cycle 4 day 1, and cycle 7 day 1. The table came from immunoSEQ multiplex PCR; TCRdb's copy has only in-frame clones and leaves some out. The sample contains 55,000 to 80,000 clones, approximately 81% of which appear only once. The sequencing used CD4+ or CD8+ T cells sorted from blood, collected in a trial of the OX40 agonist ivuxolimab. This sequence was found in an adult with an advanced solid tumor such as melanoma, head and neck, liver or kidney cancer.

The CDR3 here is CASQRSPGGSYEQYF. The CDR3 nucleotides are TGTGCCTCGCAGCGTTCTCCCGGGGGCTCCTACGAGCAGTACTTC. This sequence joins TRBV19 and TRBJ2-7; a possible D gene is TRBD2 (6 bases). The CDR3 spans 15 residues. Deletions cut 11 bases from V and 0 bases from J, with 20 bases between. Germline V gene sequence: CDR1 LNHDA, CDR2 SQIVND (reference sequence).